A single sample gave rise to the 27 T cell receptor beta chains below, sequenced in a study of T cell clones after liver transplantation. Using immunoSEQ multiplex PCR, the repertoire was profiled, and TCRdb retains in-frame clones only, with some absent. The table records 75,000 to 100,000 clones, roughly 82% of them present only once. Sequencing used CD4+ T cells from blood, obtained approximately 3.5 years after liver transplant. The receptors come from a human patient who received a liver transplant. Some T cells may be supplied by the graft donor.

This clone was observed once. This chain links TRBV18 with TRBJ2-1; TRBD2 is a possible D gene (6 bases). Per the germline V gene, CDR1 is KGHSH and CDR2 is LQKENI. CDR3 length: 16 residues. Trimming cost V 6 bases and J 6 bases, with 21 bases left between them. The CDR3 reads CASSSVSDYTGNEQFF. CDR3 DNA sequence: TGTGCCAGCTCGTCGGTATCGGACTATACTGGCAATGAGCAGTTCTTC. The full variable domain, completed using reference TRBV18 and TRBJ2-1, is NAGVMQNPRHLVRRRGQEARLRCSPMKGHSHVYWYRQLPEEGLKFMVYLQKENIIDESGMPKERFSAEFPKEGPSILRIQQVVRGDSAAYFCASSSVSDYTGNEQFFGPGTRLTVL.

This clone came up a few times. This sequence joins TRBV10-3 and TRBJ2-7; D uncertain. Deletions cut 4 bases from V and 5 bases from J, with 12 bases between. The CDR3 has 13 amino acids. Germline values: CDR1 ENHRY, CDR2 SYGVKD. The CDR3 protein is CAISVALGNEQYF. In DNA, the CDR3 is TGTGCCATCAGTGTGGCCCTAGGGAACGAGCAGTACTTC.

This chain uses TRBV4-3 with TRBJ1-1, with a possible D match to TRBD1 (6 bases). The V and J ends lost 4 bases and 2 bases respectively, with 14 bases between them. Per the germline V gene, CDR1 is LGHNA and CDR2 is YSLEER. CDR3 length: 15 amino acids. CDR3 sequence: CASSPPGVPNTEAFF. CDR3 DNA: TGCGCCAGCAGCCCCCCAGGGGTTCCCAACACTGAAGCTTTCTTT.

J is TRBJ1-1 and V is TRBV27; tentatively, D is TRBD1 (5 bases). CDR3 size: 16 residues. The germline V gene encodes CDR1 MNHEY and CDR2 SMNVEV (reference sequence). With 5 bases removed from V and 1 base from J, the gap between germline ends came to 17 bases. The CDR3 reads CASSTRQLTKNTEAFF. The CDR3 DNA reads TGTGCCAGCAGTACGCGACAGCTTACAAAGAACACTGAAGCTTTCTTT.

The chain employs TRBV19 and TRBJ1-2; no reliable D call. CDR1 and CDR2 from the germline V gene are LNHDA and SQIVND (reference sequence). The CDR3 totals 13 residues. Trimming stripped 6 bases from V and 6 bases from J, with 14 bases between. CDR3 sequence (DNA): TGTGCCAGTAGCCTGCAAAGATTCGATGGCTACACCTTC. The encoded protein is CASSLQRFDGYTF.

The chain joins TRBV18 to TRBJ2-2, with 7 bases lining up with TRBD1. Germline V gives CDR1 KGHSH, CDR2 LQKENI. After removal of 5 bases from V and 2 bases from J, the junction contained 8 bases not matched to a gene. The CDR3 spans 16 residues. CDR3 nucleotide sequence: TGTGCCAGCTCATCGACAGGGCAGGGAAACACCGGGGAGCTGTTTTTT. As protein: CASSSTGQGNTGELFF.

Only one count was recorded for this clone. The genes are TRBV27 and TRBJ2-7; tentatively, D is TRBD1 (5 bases). The V end was cut by 10 bases, the J end by 6 bases, with 19 bases between. CDR3 size: 13 residues. Germline V lookup: CDR1 MNHEY, CDR2 SMNVEV (reference sequence). DNA for the CDR3: TGTGCCACCCTATCACAGGATATCGGCGAGCAGTACTTC. Amino acids: CATLSQDIGEQYF.

The chain has TRBV19 and TRBJ1-1; 7 nucleotides match TRBD1. The CDR3 has 15 amino acids. The germline CDR1 and CDR2 sequences are LNHDA and SQIVND (reference sequence). Losses at the gene ends were 5 bases for V and 3 bases for J; bases not matched to a gene: 9. CDR3 sequence: CASSAPGTADTEAFF. The CDR3 DNA reads TGTGCCAGTAGTGCTCCCGGGACAGCAGACACTGAAGCTTTCTTT.

V gene TRBV10-1 combines with J gene TRBJ2-4, with D maybe TRBD2 (5 bases). V lost 6 bases and J 4 bases, leaving 16 bases between the germline ends. This CDR3 contains 15 residues. Germline V gene data show CDR1 as WNHNN and CDR2 as SYGVQD (reference sequence). CDR3 sequence: CASSPKGPGKNIQYF. For the CDR3, the DNA is TGCGCCAGCAGCCCTAAGGGCCCGGGAAAAAACATTCAGTACTTC.

The CDR3 DNA reads as TGTGCCAGCAGCTTCGGACAGGGGGGTAACTATGGCTACACCTTC. Amino acids: CASSFGQGGNYGYTF. V gene TRBV7-9 combines with J gene TRBJ1-2, with 10 bases that match TRBD1. The J segment lost 1 base and the V segment lost 3 bases, leaving 2 bases of the junction unmatched. There are 15 residues in the CDR3. Germline V CDR1 and CDR2: SEHNR, FQNEAQ (reference sequence). Full variable domain (remainder filled in from reference TRBV7-9 and TRBJ1-2): DTGVSQNPRHKITKRGQNVTFRCDPISEHNRLYWYRQTLGQGPEFLTYFQNEAQLEKSRLLSDRFSAERPKGSFSTLEIQRTEQGDSAMYLCASSFGQGGNYGYTFGSGTRLTVV.

As regards this clone: The junction does not match germline at one end; this may be a read error. This sequence joins TRBV7-9 and TRBJ1-5; maybe TRBD1 (5 bases). The CDR3 totals 13 residues. Per germline, CDR1 SEHNR and CDR2 FQNEAQ (reference sequence). The CDR3 loop reads CASTLGAAQPQHF. The CDR3 DNA reads TGTGCCAGCACCTTAGGGGCAGCCCAGCCCCAGCATTTT.

A word on this clone: A read error may produce the germline difference seen at one junction end. The chain couples TRBV4-1 to TRBJ2-4; D not resolved. This CDR3 has 15 residues. CDR1 MGHRA and CDR2 YSYEKL come from the germline V gene. CDR3 protein: CASSQDPASKEVLNF. The CDR3 DNA reads as TGCGCCAGCAGCCAAGATCCGGCTTCCAAGGAAGTTTTGAACTTC.

The sample holds a few counts of this clone. The rearrangement joins TRBV15 to TRBJ1-1, with D uncertain. The germline V and J ends were trimmed by 2 bases and 9 bases, with 10 bases remaining between them. The CDR3 contains 12 residues. CDR1 is LNHNV and CDR2 is YYDKDF in the germline V gene (reference sequence). The CDR3 loop is CATSRTPEKAFF. CDR3 coding DNA: TGTGCCACCAGCAGAACCCCCGAGAAAGCTTTCTTT.

The chain links TRBV7-2 to TRBJ2-7, with 12 bases lining up with TRBD2. The junction had 4 bases not matched to a gene; V was cut back by 3 bases and J by 4 bases. Germline assignment: CDR1 SGHTA and CDR2 FQGNSA. CDR3 length: 15 amino acids. Written as DNA, the CDR3 is TGTGCCAGCAGCTTGTCGACTAGCGGGAGATACGAGCAGTACTTC. Residues: CASSLSTSGRYEQYF.

CDR3 DNA: TGTGCCAGCAGCTTAACGCACGGCGATGAGCAGTTCTTC. Its protein is CASSLTHGDEQFF. This chain joins TRBV7-3 and TRBJ2-1; D uncertain. The CDR3 sequence is 13 residues long. Germline CDR1 SGHTA, CDR2 FQGTGA. Between the trimmed V and J ends, which lost 0 bases and 8 bases, there was a span of 8 bases.

The chain carries TRBV4-3 and TRBJ2-7, with D hard to call. Germline-derived CDR1 and CDR2 are LGHNA and YSLEER. V lost 1 base to trimming and J lost 2 bases, with 12 bases between them. The CDR3 loop spans 15 amino acids. The CDR3 bases are TGCGCCAGCAGCCAAGGACGGGTTTACGCCTACGAGCAGTACTTC. Protein product: CASSQGRVYAYEQYF.

On this clone itself: One end of the junction varies from germline; a read error may be responsible. The V call is TRBV5-1, the J call TRBJ2-3, with 10 bases aligning to TRBD2. The CDR3 is 16 amino acids. Per germline, CDR1 SGHRS and CDR2 YFSETQ. The CDR3 reads CASTLGTSAYTDTQYF. The CDR3, as DNA: TGCGCCAGCACCTTGGGGACTAGCGCTTACACAGATACGCAGTATTTT.

The V and J genes are TRBV13 and TRBJ1-1; 8 positions match TRBD1. Germline V lookup: CDR1 PRHDT, CDR2 FYEKMQ (reference sequence). The V gene end was trimmed by 5 bases and the J gene end by 5 bases; junction bases not matched to a gene: 10. This CDR3 comprises 15 residues. This CDR3 is CASSEHQGAITEAFF. In nucleotides, the CDR3 is TGTGCCAGCAGCGAACACCAGGGGGCAATAACTGAAGCTTTCTTT.

This clone was recorded only once. The chain couples TRBV18 to TRBJ2-6; no firm D call. The CDR3 totals 17 residues. V lost 6 bases to trimming and J lost 0 bases, with 15 bases between them. Germline V gene lookup returns CDR1 KGHSH and CDR2 LQKENI. CDR3 region: CASSSTQAGSGANVLTF. CDR3 coding DNA: TGTGCCAGCTCGTCCACCCAGGCTGGCTCTGGGGCCAACGTCCTGACTTTC.

Here the CDR3 reads CASSFSGSGFSYEQYF. In DNA form, the CDR3 reads TGTGCCAGCAGTTTCAGCGGGAGTGGGTTCTCCTACGAGCAGTACTTC. The rearrangement links TRBV7-2 to TRBJ2-7; TRBD2 matches 8 bases. V was pared by 6 bases and J by 0 bases, with 10 bases of the junction left unmatched. CDR3 length equals 16 residues. CDR1 SGHTA and CDR2 FQGNSA come from the germline V gene.

The CDR3 sequence is CASSQGLASYNEQFF. The CDR3 DNA is TGTGCCAGCAGCCAAGGACTAGCGTCCTACAATGAGCAGTTCTTC. This chain uses TRBV14 with TRBJ2-1; 8 bases match TRBD2. The CDR3 spans 15 residues. Germline CDR1 reads SGHDN; CDR2 reads FVKESK. J lost 1 base, V lost 1 base, and 0 bases had no gene match.

DNA of the CDR3: TGTGCCCTGGGGCCCAACACCGGGGAGCTGTTTTTT. This gives the protein CALGPNTGELFF. The chain uses TRBV30 and TRBJ2-2; a possible D gene is TRBD1 (5 bases). V was clipped by 8 bases and J by 2 bases, with 9 bases between them. CDR3 size: 12 residues. From germline, CDR1 is GTSNPN and CDR2 SVGIG (reference sequence).

The chain uses TRBV25-1 and TRBJ2-1; D ambiguous. The V end lost 2 bases, the J end lost 5 bases, and 13 bases lay between the germline ends. The CDR3 consists of 15 residues. Germline V gene sequence: CDR1 MGHDK, CDR2 SYGVNS. CDR3 region: CASSESERLDNEQFF. DNA of the CDR3: TGTGCCAGCAGTGAAAGTGAGCGACTCGACAATGAGCAGTTCTTC. Together with reference TRBV25-1 and TRBJ2-1, the CDR3 gives the full variable domain: EADIYQTPRYLVIGTGKKITLECSQTMGHDKMYWYQQDPGMELHLIHYSYGVNSTEKGDLSSESTVSRIRTEHFPLTLESARPSHTSQYLCASSESERLDNEQFFGPGTRLTVL.

This chain joins TRBV5-1 and TRBJ2-3; D not resolved. This CDR3 comprises 15 residues. V was pared by 0 bases and J by 1 base, with 9 bases between. Germline values: CDR1 SGHRS, CDR2 YFSETQ. The CDR3 region is CASSLGGSGTDTQYF. The CDR3 nucleotides are TGCGCCAGCAGCTTGGGGGGAAGTGGCACAGATACGCAGTATTTT.

The chain employs TRBV5-6 and TRBJ2-1; either TRBD1 or TRBD2 may supply D (6 bases each). Trimming took 2 bases from V and 5 from J, leaving 14 bases between them. The CDR3 spans 15 residues. Per the germline V gene, CDR1 is SGHDT and CDR2 is YYEEEE. The CDR3 here is CASSLWGANNNEQFF. The CDR3 nucleotides are TGTGCCAGCAGCTTATGGGGGGCCAATAACAATGAGCAGTTCTTC.

V usage is TRBV15 and J usage is TRBJ2-5; TRBD1 matches at 7 bases. Trimming at V came to 3 bases and at J to 4 bases, leaving 8 bases not matched to a gene. CDR1 and CDR2 (germline): LNHNV, YYDKDF (reference sequence). This CDR3 has 15 residues. The CDR3 spells CATSRSGTAVETQYF. The CDR3 DNA is TGTGCCACCAGCAGGTCTGGGACAGCCGTAGAGACCCAGTACTTC.

The J gene is TRBJ1-1, the V gene TRBV6-5, with 7 bases aligning to TRBD1. The V and J ends lost 8 bases and 3 bases, in that order; junction bases with no gene match: 12. The germline V gene encodes CDR1 MNHEY and CDR2 SVGAGI. The CDR3 is 15 residues long. CDR3 region: CASRGRGAGDTEAFF. The CDR3 DNA sequence: TGTGCCAGCCGTGGCAGGGGGGCGGGGGACACTGAAGCTTTCTTT.